Following are 11 T cell receptor beta chains from one sample sequenced in a study of T cell repertoires in cytomegalovirus infection. TCRdb re-analysed the reads in MiXCR, keeping a single row per CDR3 protein. Seen here are 450,000 to 550,000 distinct CDR3 sequences, approximately 46% observed once, and the top ten hold 43%. Antigens of these TCRs are unknown. The specimen was cultured PBMCs, collected from culture after CMV antigen stimulation. These receptors all come from a human donor in good health (CMV status not recorded). Some clones in this sample may be carry-over from other donors' samples.

This clonotype came up a few times. The chain employs TRBV10-3 and TRBJ2-5, with D perhaps given as TRBD1 or TRBD2 (5 bases each). The V end was cut by 7 bases, the J end by 5 bases, with 14 bases between. This CDR3 has 13 residues. Germline loops: CDR1 ENHRY, CDR2 SYGVKD. In DNA form, the CDR3 reads TGTGCCATCATGGGGCGGGCTGGGGAGACCCAGTACTTC. As protein: CAIMGRAGETQYF.

The rearrangement links TRBV12-3 or TRBV12-4 to TRBJ2-7; possible D gene TRBD1, 6 bases. The CDR3 is 15 residues long. V lost 6 bases and J 3 bases, leaving 18 bases between the germline ends. CDR3 nucleotide sequence: TGTGCCAGCAGACGAACAGGGTCTCTGGGCTACGAGCAGTACTTC. This translates into CASRRTGSLGYEQYF.

The gene calls are TRBV2 and TRBJ1-1; 11 bases align to TRBD1. The length of the CDR3 is 18 residues. The germline V gene encodes CDR1 SNHLY and CDR2 FYNNEI. V was clipped by 7 bases and J by 3 bases; unmatched bases: 16. CDR3 DNA: TGTGCCAGCACCGTCGGGGCAGGACAGGGGGCATGGGACACTGAAGCTTTCTTT. The encoded protein is CASTVGAGQGAWDTEAFF.

The CDR3 DNA reads TGTGCCAGCAGCTTAGTGGACAGATACCAAGAGACCCAGTACTTC. It is translated as CASSLVDRYQETQYF. The chain couples TRBV11-2 to TRBJ2-5, with D perhaps TRBD1 (6 bases). V was cut by 1 base and J by 0 bases, with 9 bases left in between. This CDR3 has 15 residues. The germline gives CDR1 SGHAT, CDR2 FQNNGV.

The chain carries TRBV6-6 and TRBJ2-1; 13 bases agree with TRBD2. CDR1 is MNHNY and CDR2 is SVGAGI in the germline V gene (reference sequence). The CDR3 sequence is 16 residues long. Trimming took 3 bases from V and 5 from J; bases not matched to a gene: 4. CDR3 region: CASSYRGLAGNNEQFF. The CDR3 nucleotides read TGTGCCAGCAGTTATCGGGGACTAGCGGGAAACAATGAGCAGTTCTTC.

The CDR3 loop is CASSRGTGIGETQYF. The DNA for the CDR3 is TGTGCCAGTAGTAGGGGGACAGGGATCGGGGAGACCCAGTACTTC. This chain connects TRBV19 to TRBJ2-5, with TRBD1 matching 9 bases. The ends lost 4 bases at V and 5 bases at J; junction bases unmatched: 8. In germline, CDR1 is LNHDA, CDR2 SQIVND (reference sequence). This CDR3 region has 15 residues.

V usage is TRBV20-1 and J usage is TRBJ1-5; D not resolved. The CDR3 is made up of 13 amino acids. V was shortened by 1 base and J by 0 bases, with 4 bases between the two germline ends. Germline V lookup: CDR1 DFQATT, CDR2 SNEGSKA (reference sequence). In nucleotides, the CDR3 is TGCAGTGCTAGAGGTTTTAGCAATCAGCCCCAGCATTTT. This encodes CSARGFSNQPQHF.

J is TRBJ2-2 and V is TRBV7-2, with 8 bases fitting TRBD2. The CDR3 is 15 residues long. Germline V CDR1 and CDR2: SGHTA, FQGNSA. Trimming removed 5 bases from V and 0 bases from J; junction bases left unmatched: 2. In DNA, the CDR3 is TGTGCCAGCAGCGTTAGCGGGACGAACACCGGGGAGCTGTTTTTT. Its translation is CASSVSGTNTGELFF.

The chain couples TRBV6-1 to TRBJ2-1, with 8 bases matching TRBD2. In germline, CDR1 is MNHNS, CDR2 SASEGT. This CDR3 region has 14 residues. With V trimmed by 5 bases and J by 4 bases, 4 bases remained unmatched. The CDR3 DNA is TGTGCCAGCAGTCAGCGGGGGAAATACAATGAGCAGTTCTTC. Its protein is CASSQRGKYNEQFF.

The chain uses TRBV7-9 and TRBJ1-1, with unresolved D. CDR1 and CDR2 (germline): SEHNR, FQNEAQ (reference sequence). V dropped 7 bases and J dropped 6 bases, with 15 bases sitting between them. The CDR3 covers 13 residues. The CDR3 sequence is CASNSGSWAEAFF. The CDR3 region has the DNA TGTGCCAGCAACTCTGGGAGTTGGGCTGAAGCTTTCTTT.

This clonotype is a singleton in its sample. The chain employs TRBV29-1 and TRBJ2-2; D not resolved. Germline assignment: CDR1 SQVTM and CDR2 ANQGSEA. The CDR3 extends over 14 amino acids. V lost 4 bases and J lost 6, with 15 bases in between. CDR3 loop: CSVVVLTSAGELFF. CDR3 nucleotides: TGCAGCGTTGTTGTCTTAACGAGCGCCGGGGAGCTGTTTTTT.